This T cell receptor (beta chain) was retrieved from a study of response to subunit inactivated influenza vaccine. Study findings and constraints: The authors offered the suggestion that each seasonal influenza vaccination recruits few new T cells.

Unmatched junction bases numbered 8, after V lost 6 bases and J lost 2 bases. CDR3 length equals 15 residues. From the RT-PCR reads, TCRdb called clonotypes with MiXCR, one entry per CDR3 protein. The sample shows around 710,000 distinct CDR3 sequences, roughly 14% of them seen only once. In regard to this clonotype: The antigen remains undetermined.

The chain uses TRBV12-3 or TRBV12-4 and TRBJ2-5; 8 bases fit TRBD1. The material sequenced was PBMCs from blood, taken less than 15 days before vaccination. The receptor comes from a man aged 50-60 years who received an inactivated influenza vaccine. This CDR3 reads CASRTDRVAQETQYF. In DNA form, the CDR3 reads TGTGCCAGCAGGACGGACAGGGTCGCACAAGAGACCCAGTACTTC.